This T cell receptor beta chain was captured in a study of sequential checkpoint blockade in melanoma. CDR3 size: 15 residues. J gave up 4 bases and V 3 bases, and 5 bases lay outside the gene matches. Per the germline V gene, CDR1 is SGDLS and CDR2 is YYNGEE. This clone was recorded once. Treatment noted: randomized to nivolumab then ipilimumab (arm A) or the reverse (arm B). Patients had received no earlier DNA-damaging chemotherapy. Sequenced by immunoSEQ multiplex PCR; TCRdb stores in-frame clones only, minus some. The sample consists of 15,000 to 20,000 clones, under 65% of them appearing once. The TCR originated in a human donor with melanoma. The V gene is TRBV9, the J gene TRBJ1-4; 8 bases map to TRBD1. The specimen comprised CD8+ T cells sorted from blood (inferred from file names), sampled from a patient given nivolumab and ipilimumab in sequence. CDR3 sequence (DNA): TGTGCCAGCAGCGGCTCCGACAGGGGTAATGAAAAACTGTTTTTT. It specifies CASSGSDRGNEKLFF.